This is a list of T cell receptor beta chains from one sample in a study of shared clonotypes between healthy human individuals. Libraries were prepared by immunoSEQ multiplex PCR; TCRdb keeps only in-frame clonotypes and omits some of them. Here the sample spans 2 million to 3 million clones, around 94% being singletons. Input material: naive CD4+ T cells sorted from blood. These receptor sequences come from a man between 18 and 29 years old in good health. CDR3s include the opening cysteine and the closing phenylalanine or tryptophan. A D gene is named only where the DNA matches it firmly. Size is stated for part of the rows, as once, few or many counts, or as a class when the clone is expanded.

d_call clone_size j_call v_call cdr3_aa cdr3_nt
TRBD1 . TRBJ1-5 TRBV10-3 CAISERGLGQPQHF TGTGCCATCAGTGAAAGGGGGCTGGGACAGCCCCAGCATTTT
. . TRBJ2-7 TRBV28 CASSLQGSSYEQYF TGTGCCAGCAGTTTACAGGGTTCCTCCTACGAGCAGTACTTC
TRBD1 . TRBJ1-4 TRBV28 CASSLSRGGSWKLFF TGTGCCAGCAGTTTGAGCAGGGGGGGCTCCTGGAAACTGTTTTTT
TRBD2 . TRBJ2-1 TRBV7-9 CASSLPSSGIDNEQFF TGTGCCAGCAGCTTACCTTCTAGCGGGATTGACAATGAGCAGTTCTTC
. . TRBJ1-5 TRBV5-1 CASSSITGLPPGQPQHF TGCGCCAGCAGCTCAATCACAGGGCTCCCACCCGGGCAGCCCCAGCATTTT
TRBD2 . TRBJ2-6 TRBV11-2 CASSSTTSGVLTF TGTGCCAGCAGCTCAACGACTAGCGGGGTCCTGACTTTC
. . TRBJ1-1 TRBV30 CAWSGEGFLNTEAFF TGTGCCTGGAGCGGAGAAGGGTTTTTGAACACTGAAGCTTTCTTT
. . TRBJ2-3 TRBV7-2 CASSSGDGLFTDTQYF TGTGCCAGCAGCTCCGGGGACGGGTTGTTCACAGATACGCAGTATTTT
TRBD2 . TRBJ2-3 TRBV10-1 CASSRGLAGTGGDTQYF TGCGCCAGCAGCCGAGGACTAGCGGGAACCGGGGGAGATACGCAGTATTTT
TRBD1 . TRBJ1-5 TRBV2 CASRGTDFSGEGNQPQHF TGTGCCAGCAGGGGGACAGACTTTTCAGGTGAAGGCAATCAGCCCCAGCATTTT
. . TRBJ1-3 TRBV5-1 CASSPGPSSGNTIYF TGCGCCAGCAGCCCGGGACCGAGCTCTGGAAACACCATATATTTT
. . TRBJ2-1 TRBV11-2 CASSLVGANEQFF TGTGCCAGCAGCTTAGTGGGCGCTAATGAGCAGTTCTTC
. once TRBJ1-5 TRBV27 CASSLKRAPGAPNQPQHF TGTGCCAGCAGTTTAAAGAGAGCCCCAGGGGCGCCCAATCAGCCCCAGCATTTT
. once TRBJ2-6 TRBV7-2 CASSLAEAGANVLTF TGTGCCAGCAGCTTAGCGGAGGCTGGGGCCAACGTCCTGACTTTC
. . TRBJ1-1 TRBV10-3 CAISESKGSEAFF TGTGCCATCAGTGAGTCGAAAGGGTCTGAAGCTTTCTTT
. . TRBJ1-1 TRBV23-1 CASSQFGTTVPLLMNTEAFF TGCGCCAGCAGTCAATTTGGAACCACGGTCCCACTTTTAATGAACACTGAAGCTTTCTTT
TRBD2 . TRBJ2-1 TRBV7-2 CASSSPPSGKGIYNEQFF TGTGCCAGCAGCTCCCCCCCGAGCGGGAAAGGGATCTACAATGAGCAGTTCTTC
. . TRBJ1-1 TRBV6-6 CASSSTDQGHTEAFF TGTGCCAGCAGTTCAACCGACCAGGGGCACACTGAAGCTTTCTTT
. . TRBJ2-5 TRBV9 CASSVDTIQETQYF TGTGCCAGCAGCGTAGACACTATTCAAGAGACCCAGTACTTC
. . TRBJ1-6 TRBV2 CASRLDGGGSPLHF TGTGCCAGCAGGTTGGACGGGGGAGGGTCACCCCTCCACTTT
. . TRBJ2-4 TRBV6-5 CASAPNDKNIQYF TGTGCCAGCGCCCCGAACGACAAAAACATTCAGTACTTC
. . TRBJ2-7 TRBV11-2 CASSLDEGLPYEQYF TGTGCCAGCAGCTTAGACGAGGGGCTTCCCTACGAGCAGTACTTC
. . TRBJ1-5 TRBV10-3 CAISVSYSNQPQHF TGTGCCATCAGTGTTTCGTATAGCAATCAGCCCCAGCATTTT
. . TRBJ1-1 TRBV7-9 CASSLRLGNTEAFF TGTGCCAGCAGCTTAAGGCTGGGGAACACTGAAGCTTTCTTT
. few TRBJ1-1 TRBV29-1 CSVERVLNTEAFF TGCAGCGTTGAGCGTGTGCTGAACACTGAAGCTTTCTTT
TRBD1 . TRBJ2-7 TRBV4-1 CASSQGDSYSYEQYF TGCGCCAGCAGCCAAGGGGACAGTTACTCCTACGAGCAGTACTTC
TRBD1 . TRBJ1-2 TRBV25-1 CASSGPDRDWNGYTF TGTGCCAGCAGTGGCCCCGACAGGGATTGGAATGGCTACACCTTC
TRBD1 once TRBJ1-2 TRBV7-6 CASSSGQAYGYTF TGTGCCAGCAGCTCAGGACAGGCCTATGGCTACACCTTC
. . TRBJ1-6 TRBV7-9 CASSLARQKSSYNSPLHF TGTGCCAGCAGCTTAGCGAGACAGAAGAGCTCCTATAATTCACCCCTCCACTTT
. . TRBJ2-7 TRBV18 CASSPPFEYEQYF TGTGCCAGCTCACCACCTTTTGAATACGAGCAGTACTTC
TRBD1 . TRBJ2-7 TRBV6-1 CASRDRGYEQYF TGTGCCAGCCGTGACAGGGGCTACGAGCAGTACTTC
. . TRBJ1-1 TRBV6-1 CASSPRGSGTEAFF TGTGCCAGCAGCCCCCGGGGGAGTGGTACTGAAGCTTTCTTT
. once TRBJ1-1 TRBV6-6 CASNTGGASEAFF TGTGCCAGCAACACCGGGGGGGCGAGTGAAGCTTTCTTT
TRBD1 . TRBJ2-7 TRBV6-6 CASTRQGEGYEQYF TGTGCCAGCACCCGACAGGGGGAGGGCTACGAGCAGTACTTC
. . TRBJ2-5 TRBV30 CASTRVDWSQETQYF TGTGCCTCCACCCGGGTAGACTGGAGCCAAGAGACCCAGTACTTC
TRBD1 once TRBJ2-5 TRBV5-1 CASSLGSGGQETQYF TGCGCCAGCAGCTTGGGGTCAGGGGGACAAGAGACCCAGTACTTC
TRBD2 . TRBJ2-1 TRBV18 CASSLQRGYNEQFF TGTGCCAGCTCACTCCAGCGGGGGTACAATGAGCAGTTCTTC
TRBD2 . TRBJ2-5 TRBV5-4 CASSIENSGGRMAQYF TGTGCCAGCAGCATTGAGAATAGCGGGGGGCGCATGGCCCAGTACTTC
TRBD1 once TRBJ2-3 TRBV6-4 CASSEQGGKTDTQYF TGTGCCAGCAGTGAACAGGGGGGAAAAACAGATACGCAGTATTTT
. . TRBJ2-7 TRBV10-3 CAISESTGYYF TGTGCCATCAGTGAGTCTACAGGGTATTACTTC
. . TRBJ1-1 TRBV18 CASSQSENTEAFF TGTGCCAGCTCGCAATCAGAGAACACTGAAGCTTTCTTT
TRBD1 . TRBJ1-5 TRBV18 CASSPGGTGYNQPQHF TGTGCCAGCTCGCCCGGCGGGACAGGTTATAATCAGCCCCAGCATTTT
. . TRBJ1-5 TRBV5-1 CASSPDALNQPQHF TGCGCCAGCAGCCCGGACGCTTTGAATCAGCCCCAGCATTTT
TRBD2 . TRBJ2-1 TRBV30 CAWSGREGNEQFF TGTGCCTGGAGTGGGCGGGAGGGCAATGAGCAGTTCTTC
TRBD2 . TRBJ2-5 TRBV5-4 CASRSSSGVQETQYF TGTGCCAGCAGGAGTTCTAGCGGGGTCCAAGAGACCCAGTACTTC
. . TRBJ1-1 TRBV5-1 CASSLDHMDTGEAFF TGCGCCAGCAGCTTGGATCATATGGACACTGGTGAAGCTTTCTTT
. . TRBJ1-1 TRBV27 CASSPHRDTNTEAFF TGTGCCAGCAGTCCCCACAGGGATACGAACACTGAAGCTTTCTTT